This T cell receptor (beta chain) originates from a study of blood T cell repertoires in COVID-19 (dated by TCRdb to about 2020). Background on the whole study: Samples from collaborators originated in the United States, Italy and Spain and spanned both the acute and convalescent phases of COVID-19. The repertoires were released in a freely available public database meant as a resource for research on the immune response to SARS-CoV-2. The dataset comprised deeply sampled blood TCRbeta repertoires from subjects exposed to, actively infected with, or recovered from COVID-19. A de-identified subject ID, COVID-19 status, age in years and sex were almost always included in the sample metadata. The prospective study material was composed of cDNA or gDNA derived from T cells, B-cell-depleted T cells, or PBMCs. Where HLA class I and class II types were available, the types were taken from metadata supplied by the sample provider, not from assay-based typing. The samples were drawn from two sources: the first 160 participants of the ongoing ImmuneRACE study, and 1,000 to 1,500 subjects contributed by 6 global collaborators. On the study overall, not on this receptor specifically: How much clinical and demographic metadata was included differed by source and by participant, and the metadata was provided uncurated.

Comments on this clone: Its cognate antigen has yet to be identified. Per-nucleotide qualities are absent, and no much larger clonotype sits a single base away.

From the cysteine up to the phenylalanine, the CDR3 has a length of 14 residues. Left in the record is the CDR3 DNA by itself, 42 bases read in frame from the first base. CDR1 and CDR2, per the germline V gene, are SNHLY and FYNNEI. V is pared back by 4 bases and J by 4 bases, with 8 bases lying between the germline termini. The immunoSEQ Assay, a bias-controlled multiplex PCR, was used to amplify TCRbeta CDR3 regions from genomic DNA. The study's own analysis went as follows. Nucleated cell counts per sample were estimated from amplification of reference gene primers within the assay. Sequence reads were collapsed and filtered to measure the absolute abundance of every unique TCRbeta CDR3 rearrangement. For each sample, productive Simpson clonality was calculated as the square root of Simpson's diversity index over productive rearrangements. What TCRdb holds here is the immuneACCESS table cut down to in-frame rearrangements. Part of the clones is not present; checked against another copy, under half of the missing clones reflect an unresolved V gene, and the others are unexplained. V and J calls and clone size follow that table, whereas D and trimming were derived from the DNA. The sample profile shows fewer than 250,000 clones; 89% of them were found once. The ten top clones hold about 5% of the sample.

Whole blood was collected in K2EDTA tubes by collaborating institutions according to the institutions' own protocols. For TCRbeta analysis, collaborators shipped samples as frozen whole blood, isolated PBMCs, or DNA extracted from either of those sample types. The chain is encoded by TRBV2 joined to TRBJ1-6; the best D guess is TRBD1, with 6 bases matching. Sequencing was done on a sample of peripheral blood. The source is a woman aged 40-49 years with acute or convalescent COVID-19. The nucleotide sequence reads TGTGCCAGCAGTGCACAGGGTTATAATTCACCCCTCCACTTT. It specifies CASSAQGYNSPLHF.